The T cell receptor (beta chain) described here comes from a study of shared clonotypes between healthy human individuals. About the research overall: Aged 18 to 49, the donors were two women and a few men.

CD8 cells classed as naive were CD45RO-negative and positively selected for CCR7, excluding terminally differentiated effector memory CD45RA+ cells. Comments on this clone: The antigen is undetermined.

Findings and limits, study-wide: The genetic and exposure-history diversity represented was limited by few donors.

The deep-level immunoSEQ assay was used. About 30,000 T cell genomes (approximately 0.2 ug DNA) went into each sorted-subset replicate. The table came from immunoSEQ multiplex PCR; TCRdb's copy has only in-frame clones and leaves some out. Of about 590,000 clones listed, 95% to 96% are singletons. The sample taken for sequencing was naive CD8+ T cells sorted from blood. The source is a woman aged 25 to 39 in good health.

DNA for the CDR3: TGTGCCATCAGGGGTCCGGGAGAGGGGTACGAGCAGTACTTC. Translated, it gives CAIRGPGEGYEQYF. V is TRBV10-3 and J is TRBJ2-7; a possible D gene is TRBD2 (6 bases). Germline CDR1 and CDR2: ENHRY and SYGVKD. This CDR3 region has 14 residues. Trimming removed 6 bases from V and 4 bases from J, with 16 bases in between.